This TCR beta chain was recovered during a study of persistence of HIV-infected CD4 T cells. Sequencing used immunoSEQ version 4 in survey mode. Libraries were prepared by immunoSEQ multiplex PCR; TCRdb keeps only in-frame clonotypes and omits some of them. The sample holds about 32,000 clones, approximately 70% seen once. About this clone itself: Its antigen remains unidentified. The same CDR3 arises from other DNA sequences in this sample as well.

The V end lost 0 bases, the J end lost 3 bases, and 8 bases lay between the germline ends. The germline CDR1 and CDR2 sequences are LNHNV and YYDKDF (reference sequence). This CDR3 has 14 amino acids. Cells were stimulated with overlapping HIV-1 Gag 15-mer peptides. Sorting selected CD4+ T cells upregulating both CD40 ligand and CD69. Anti-CD28/CD49d costimulation, CD40-blocking antibody and enfuvirtide were given to CD8-depleted PBMCs for 18 hours. Study-wide results and limits: CMV- and Gag-responding cells had lower TCRbeta richness than CD3/CD28-responding cells.

Specimen: CD4+ T cells sorted from PBMCs after approximately 20-hour stimulation, collected from a patient who received antiretroviral therapy. V usage is TRBV15 and J usage is TRBJ1-1; D not certain. The source of this sequence is an adult man with HIV who was CMV-seropositive. The DNA of the CDR3 is TGTGCCACCAGCAGAGATACGGGTTACACTGAAGCTTTCTTT. Its translation: CATSRDTGYTEAFF.